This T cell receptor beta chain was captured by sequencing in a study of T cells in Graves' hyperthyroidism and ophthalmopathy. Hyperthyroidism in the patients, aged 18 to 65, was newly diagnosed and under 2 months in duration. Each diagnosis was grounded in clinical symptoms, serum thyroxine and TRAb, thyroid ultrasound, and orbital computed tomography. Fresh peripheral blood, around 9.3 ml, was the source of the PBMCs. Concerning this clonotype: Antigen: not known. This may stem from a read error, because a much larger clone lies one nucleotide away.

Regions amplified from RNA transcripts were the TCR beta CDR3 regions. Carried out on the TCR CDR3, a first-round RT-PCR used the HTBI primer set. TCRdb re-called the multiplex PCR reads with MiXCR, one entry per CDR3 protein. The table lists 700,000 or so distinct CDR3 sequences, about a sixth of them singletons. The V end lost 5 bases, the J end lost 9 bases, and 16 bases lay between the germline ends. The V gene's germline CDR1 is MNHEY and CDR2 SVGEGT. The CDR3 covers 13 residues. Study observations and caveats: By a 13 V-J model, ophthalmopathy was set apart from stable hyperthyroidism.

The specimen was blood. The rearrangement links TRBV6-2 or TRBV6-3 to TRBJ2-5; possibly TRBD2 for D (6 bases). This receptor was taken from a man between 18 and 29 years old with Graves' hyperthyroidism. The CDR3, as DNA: TGTGCCAGCAGTCTCGGGAGCCCTAATCCCCAGTACTTC. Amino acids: CASSLGSPNPQYF.